The present TCR beta chain was sequenced within a study of T cell responses to AZD1222 COVID-19 vaccine. Study-level points and caveats: Possibly, clonal diversity was underestimated; donors were largely white British and included more females. Repertoire sampling was restricted to post-peak T cell response timepoints. Receipt of two AZD1222 doses was followed by a rise in Spike-specific TCR breadth and depth. Unmutated variant regions are reportedly the target of nearly half of TCRs that are spike-specific.

A note on this clone: Its antigen is not known.

Profiled with immunoSEQ multiplex PCR; TCRdb holds only in-frame clones, not every one. The sample includes under 95,000 clones, under 95% seen only once; the top ten take around 3%. This CDR3 comprises 13 residues. CDR1 is MNHEY and CDR2 is SMNVEV in the germline V gene (reference sequence). V lost 4 bases, J lost 9 bases, and 13 bases lay in between. The rearrangement joins TRBV27 to TRBJ1-5; no firm D call. This receptor was taken from an adult in good health. The sequencing used peripheral blood, collected on day 0 of AZD1222 vaccination. The CDR3 nucleotides are TGTGCCAGCAGTTGGAAGGGATCCGGGCCCCAGCATTTT. Its protein product is CASSWKGSGPQHF.